Listed below are T cell receptor beta chains from one sample, sequenced in a study of immune evolution from preneoplasia to lung adenocarcinoma. Measured with immunoSEQ multiplex PCR; TCRdb has only the in-frame clones, and not every one. The sample holds roughly 40,000 clones; roughly 71% are singletons and the top ten take around 6.1%. Sequenced: FFPE invasive lung adenocarcinoma tissue. The receptors here all came from a person between 60 and 70 years old with lung adenocarcinoma. Each CDR3 is given with its conserved first and last residue. Fields, in order: CDR3 DNA, CDR3 protein, clone size, V gene, J gene, D gene. The D gene is left open where the match is weak. Some rows have no size entry. The others give once, few or many, or a class for an expanded clone.

CDR3 DNA: TGTGCCAGCAGTCCCGTTATGGGAACTGAAGCTTTCTTT
CDR3 protein: CASSPVMGTEAFF
clone size: -
V gene: TRBV27
J gene: TRBJ1-1
D gene: -

CDR3 DNA: TGTGCCAGCAGCGTGAAGAATAGGGGGACAGGGCACAATGAGCAGTTCTTC
CDR3 protein: CASSVKNRGTGHNEQFF
clone size: -
V gene: TRBV9
J gene: TRBJ2-1
D gene: TRBD1

CDR3 DNA: TGTGCCAGCTCACCCCCCGGACGATCCTACGAGCAGTACTTC
CDR3 protein: CASSPPGRSYEQYF
clone size: few
V gene: TRBV18
J gene: TRBJ2-7
D gene: -

CDR3 DNA: TGTGCCACCAGCATGACTAACACAGATACGCAGTATTTT
CDR3 protein: CATSMTNTDTQYF
clone size: -
V gene: TRBV15
J gene: TRBJ2-3
D gene: -

CDR3 DNA: TGTGCCAGCAGTTCACAACAGGGCGGGGAGACCCAGTACTTC
CDR3 protein: CASSSQQGGETQYF
clone size: once
V gene: TRBV28
J gene: TRBJ2-5
D gene: -

CDR3 DNA: TGCGCCAGCAAAAAAGCGGGAGGAACCTACGAGCAGTACTTC
CDR3 protein: CASKKAGGTYEQYF
clone size: -
V gene: TRBV10-2
J gene: TRBJ2-7
D gene: TRBD2

CDR3 DNA: TGTGCCAGCAGCTATGGGGGCGGGAGCGGCGAGACCCAGTACTTC
CDR3 protein: CASSYGGGSGETQYF
clone size: -
V gene: TRBV7-3
J gene: TRBJ2-5
D gene: -

CDR3 DNA: TGTGCCAGCTCACTGGACAGGGGGCCCCCCGTCGGGAAAAACTACGAGCAGTACTTC
CDR3 protein: CASSLDRGPPVGKNYEQYF
clone size: -
V gene: TRBV18
J gene: TRBJ2-7
D gene: TRBD1

CDR3 DNA: TGCGCCAGCAGCTTCACCGGGACAGGGTACAATGAGCAGTTCTTC
CDR3 protein: CASSFTGTGYNEQFF
clone size: -
V gene: TRBV5-1
J gene: TRBJ2-1
D gene: TRBD1

CDR3 DNA: TGTGCCAGCAGCTTAGAGCGACTGAACACTGAAGCTTTCTTT
CDR3 protein: CASSLERLNTEAFF
clone size: -
V gene: TRBV7-2
J gene: TRBJ1-1
D gene: -

CDR3 DNA: TGTGCCAGCAACCAAAGACTAGCGGGGGAGCAGTTCTTC
CDR3 protein: CASNQRLAGEQFF
clone size: -
V gene: TRBV5-4
J gene: TRBJ2-1
D gene: TRBD2

CDR3 DNA: TGCGCCAGCATTGAGGGGGTTCGGGGGAGCTCCTACAATGAGCAGTTCTTC
CDR3 protein: CASIEGVRGSSYNEQFF
clone size: -
V gene: TRBV5-1
J gene: TRBJ2-1
D gene: -

CDR3 DNA: TGTGCCAGCACCCAAGGAGGGTACACCGGGGAGCTGTTTTTT
CDR3 protein: CASTQGGYTGELFF
clone size: -
V gene: TRBV11-2
J gene: TRBJ2-2
D gene: -

CDR3 DNA: TGTGCCAGCTCCCCACCGGGGCAGGGCGGTGAAAAACTGTTTTTT
CDR3 protein: CASSPPGQGGEKLFF
clone size: -
V gene: TRBV18
J gene: TRBJ1-4
D gene: -

CDR3 DNA: TGTGCCAGCAGTGCCCCGGGACAGCTCTACGAGCAGTACTTC
CDR3 protein: CASSAPGQLYEQYF
clone size: -
V gene: TRBV28
J gene: TRBJ2-7
D gene: TRBD1

CDR3 DNA: TGTGCCAGCAGCCAAGCGGGACTAACCTACGAGCAGTACTTC
CDR3 protein: CASSQAGLTYEQYF
clone size: few
V gene: TRBV14
J gene: TRBJ2-7
D gene: TRBD2